Sequencing of this T cell receptor (beta chain) was carried out in a study of blood T cell repertoires in COVID-19. Across the study: Acute-phase and convalescent COVID-19 samples originated in the United States, Italy and Spain. T cells, B-cell-depleted T cells, or PBMCs supplied cDNA or gDNA.

Under the authors' procedure: Amplification of reference gene primers was used by the study to estimate nucleated cell counts. Using immunoSEQ multiplex PCR, the repertoire was profiled, and TCRdb retains in-frame clones only, with some absent. D and trimming were read from the DNA, whereas the V and J calls and clone size are those reported in that table. Of fewer than 20,000 clones in the sample, about nine tenths were seen once. The sequencing sample was made of peripheral blood. The TCR comes from a human donor in a cohort sampled during active COVID-19.

As DNA, the CDR3 is TGTGCCAGCCCGGGACAGGGGGCGGGTCAGCCCCAGCATTTT. Protein sequence: CASPGQGAGQPQHF. V usage is TRBV27 and J usage is TRBJ1-5; 12 nucleotides line up with TRBD1. Germline lookup yields CDR1 MNHEY and CDR2 SMNVEV (reference sequence). The CDR3 loop spans 14 amino acids. The V and J ends lost 8 bases and 6 bases, in that order; junction bases with no gene match: 5.